This T cell receptor (beta chain) is from a study of T cell repertoires in cytomegalovirus infection (dated by TCRdb to the late 2010s). In the study overall: Because public TCR beta signatures pointed to carriage of CMV infection together with the matching HLA type, the HLA type of each donor mattered for the analysis. What the study reported, not specific to this receptor: The ex vivo response was dominated by HLA-C-restricted CMV-specific TCR beta clonotypes, and the single most frequent clonotype in two of eight donors was supplied by these HLA-C-restricted clonotypes. In both this cohort and an independent cohort of over 350 donors, the cumulative frequency of public TCR beta family members distinguished carriers of CMV infection plus the relevant HLA type.

This clonotype was counted between two and nine times. It lacks a known antigen. No much larger clone exists at a distance of one base, and base qualities are not known. V sheds 4 bases and J sheds 0 bases, leaving 10 bases between their ends. CDR1 and CDR2, looked up from the germline V gene, are SGHRS and YFSETQ. The CDR3 starts with the cysteine, ends with the phenylalanine, and has 14 residues. Here the CDR3 DNA is all that survives: 42 bases in frame from base 1. The sequencer listed for this sample is Illumina HiSeq 1500. TCRdb reprocessed the public reads (quality trimming at Q25 with fastp, clone calling with MiXCR) and kept in-frame beta chains. Identical CDR3 protein sequences are pooled into one entry, listed with their most common genes and DNA. Within this sample are about 180,000 distinct CDR3 sequences, with around 14% of them counted one time only. Of the sample, 20% to 30% is held by the ten largest clones.

The sequenced material came from PBMCs. The origin of this receptor is a human donor in good health (CMV status not recorded). Some clones in this sample may be carry-over from other donors' samples. The rearrangement combines TRBV5-1 with TRBJ1-1; the D gene is possibly TRBD1, with 5 bases matching. The sequenced DNA: TGCGCCAGCAGCCCAGGGAGGATGAACACTGAAGCTTTCTTT. Its translation is CASSPGRMNTEAFF.